This T cell receptor (beta chain) was observed in a study of human T cells and chemical hapten exposure. General observations from the study: Sensitizing to DPC left TCRs with a frequency above 1 in 1000 unaltered.

Time point meaning: healthy volunteer bleed at 2 weeks. Someone pulled total RNA out of unfractionated whole blood. This CDR3 comprises 16 residues. Germline V lookup: CDR1 LNHNV, CDR2 YYDKDF (reference sequence). V dropped 1 base and J dropped 5 bases, with 17 bases sitting between them. Concerning this clonotype: The antigen is unknown.

The authors' processing: A per-sample median of roughly 96,000 TCRs was observed, with a range of roughly 23,224 to 700,000. TCRdb re-called the RACE reads through MiXCR, storing one row per CDR3 protein. V and J calls and clone size were set by TCRdb, not the authors. The sample records around 130,000 distinct CDR3 sequences, approximately 10% being singletons. The V gene is TRBV15, the J gene TRBJ2-5, with no clear D. This TCR was sampled from a male donor in good health. Some clones in this sample may be carry-over from other donors' samples. Specimen: whole blood. The CDR3 spells CATSRVPTFLGETQYF. The CDR3 DNA follows: TGTGCCACCAGCAGAGTGCCGACTTTTTTGGGGGAGACCCAGTACTTC.